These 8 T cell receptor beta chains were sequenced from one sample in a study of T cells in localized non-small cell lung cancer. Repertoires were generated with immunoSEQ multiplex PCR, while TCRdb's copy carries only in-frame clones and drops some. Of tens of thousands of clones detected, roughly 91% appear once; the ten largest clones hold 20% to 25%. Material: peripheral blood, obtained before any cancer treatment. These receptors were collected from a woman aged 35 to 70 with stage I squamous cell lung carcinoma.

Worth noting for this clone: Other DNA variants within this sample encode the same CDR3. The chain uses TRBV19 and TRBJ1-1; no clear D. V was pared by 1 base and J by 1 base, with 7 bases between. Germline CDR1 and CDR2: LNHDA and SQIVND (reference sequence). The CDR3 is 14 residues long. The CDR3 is CASSIGRANTEAFF. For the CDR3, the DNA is TGTGCCAGTAGTATAGGGAGGGCGAACACTGAAGCTTTCTTT.

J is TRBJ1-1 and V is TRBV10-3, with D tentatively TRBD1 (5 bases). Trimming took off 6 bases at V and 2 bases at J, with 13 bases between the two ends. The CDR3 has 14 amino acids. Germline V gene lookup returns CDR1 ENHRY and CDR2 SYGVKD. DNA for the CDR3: TGTGCCATCAGATTAAGAACAGGAAACACTGAAGCTTTCTTT. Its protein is CAIRLRTGNTEAFF.

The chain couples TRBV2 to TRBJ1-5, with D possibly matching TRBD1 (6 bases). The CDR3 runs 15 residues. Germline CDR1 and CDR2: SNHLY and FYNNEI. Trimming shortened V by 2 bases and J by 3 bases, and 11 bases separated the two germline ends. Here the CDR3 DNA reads TGTGCCAGCAGTGAAAGGGGGGGATTCAATCAGCCCCAGCATTTT. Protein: CASSERGGFNQPQHF. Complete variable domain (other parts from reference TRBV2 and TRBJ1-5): EPEVTQTPSHQVTQMGQEVILRCVPISNHLYFYWYRQILGQKVEFLVSFYNNEISEKSEIFDDQFSVERPDGSNFTLKIRSTKLEDSAMYFCASSERGGFNQPQHFGDGTRLSIL.

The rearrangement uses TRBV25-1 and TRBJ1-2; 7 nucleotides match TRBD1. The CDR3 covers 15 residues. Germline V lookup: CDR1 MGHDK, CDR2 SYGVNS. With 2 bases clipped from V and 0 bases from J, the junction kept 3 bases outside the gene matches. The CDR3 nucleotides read TGTGCCAGCAGTGAAGGAGGGGGCCCTAACTATGGCTACACCTTC. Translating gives CASSEGGGPNYGYTF.

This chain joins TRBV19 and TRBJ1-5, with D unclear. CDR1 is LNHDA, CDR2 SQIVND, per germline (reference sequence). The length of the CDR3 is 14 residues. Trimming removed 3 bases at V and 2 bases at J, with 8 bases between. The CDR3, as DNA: TGTGCCAGTAGTATGTTAGCTGGCAATCAGCCCCAGCATTTT. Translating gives CASSMLAGNQPQHF.

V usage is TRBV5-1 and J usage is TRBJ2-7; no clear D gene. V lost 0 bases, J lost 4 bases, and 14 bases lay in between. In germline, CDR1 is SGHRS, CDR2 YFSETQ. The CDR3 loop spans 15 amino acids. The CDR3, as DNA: TGCGCCAGCAGCTTGGCCAAAGCTGGTTCGTACGAGCAGTACTTC. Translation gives CASSLAKAGSYEQYF.

CDR3 sequence reads: CASSLKGSAYEQYF. For the CDR3, the DNA is TGCGCCAGCAGCTTGAAAGGGTCCGCTTACGAGCAGTACTTC. The chain employs TRBV5-1 and TRBJ2-7, with D hard to call. This CDR3 is built from 14 residues. Germline CDR1 is SGHRS and CDR2 is YFSETQ. V was trimmed by 1 base and J by 4 bases, leaving 12 bases between them.

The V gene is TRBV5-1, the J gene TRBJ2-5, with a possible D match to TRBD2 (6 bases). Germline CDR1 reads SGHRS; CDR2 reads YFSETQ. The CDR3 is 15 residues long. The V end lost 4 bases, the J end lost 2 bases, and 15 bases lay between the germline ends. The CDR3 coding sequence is TGCGCCAGCAGCCCCCAATTAGCGGATCAAGAGACCCAGTACTTC. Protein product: CASSPQLADQETQYF.